This T cell receptor (beta chain) derives from a study of T cell changes during pregnancy in multiple sclerosis. Sequencing was performed with immunoSEQ multiplex PCR; in TCRdb, only in-frame clones are kept and a portion is missing. The data show approximately 52,000 clones, over 80% seen once. V lost 7 bases to trimming and J lost 0 bases, with 10 bases between them. Germline assignment: CDR1 MNHNS and CDR2 SASEGT. The CDR3 runs to 14 residues. Material: CD4+ T cells from peripheral blood mononuclear cells, obtained in the second trimester of pregnancy. The receptor was derived from a female donor in good health, enrolled as a control in a pregnancy study. The chain has TRBV6-1 and TRBJ1-5, with D maybe TRBD1 (5 bases). The CDR3 is CASKDNISNQPQHF. CDR3 coding DNA: TGTGCCAGCAAGGACAACATTAGCAATCAGCCCCAGCATTTT.